This T cell receptor beta chain was retrieved from a study of patients and donors after allogeneic stem cell transplantation. This clonotype was seen ten or more times. Germline loops: CDR1 MRHNA, CDR2 SNTAGT. The V end lost 2 bases, the J end lost 0 bases, and 14 bases lay between the germline ends. The CDR3 loop spans 16 amino acids. TCRdb recomputed calls from the RT-PCR reads with MiXCR, one row per CDR3 protein. In the table there are about a million distinct CDR3 sequences, about 20% of which are singletons. Sequencing was carried out using blood, either unsorted or a sorted T cell fraction (not recorded which). The chain combines TRBV6-4 with TRBJ2-7; unclear D gene. The TCR sequence derives from a human donor who was either an allogeneic HSCT recipient or a stem cell or donor lymphocyte infusion donor (not recorded which). It is not recorded whose cells these are; they may come from a transplant donor. CDR3 in amino acids: CASSDIGEMSSYEQYF. The CDR3 nucleotides read TGTGCCAGCAGTGACATTGGGGAAATGAGCTCCTACGAGCAGTACTTC.